The 14 T cell receptor beta chains below all came from one sample that was sequenced in a study of OX40 agonist ivuxolimab in advanced cancers. TCRdb keeps only in-frame clones here, not all; method: immunoSEQ multiplex PCR. Of about 48,000 clones listed, approximately 83% are singletons. Material: CD4+ or CD8+ T cells sorted from blood, obtained in a trial of the OX40 agonist ivuxolimab. Every receptor here comes from an adult with an advanced solid tumor such as melanoma, head and neck, liver or kidney cancer.

The gene calls are TRBV4-2 and TRBJ1-1; 8 bases line up with TRBD1. This CDR3 is 16 amino acids long. Germline lookup yields CDR1 LGHNA and CDR2 YNFKEQ. Trimming took 4 bases from V and 4 from J; bases not matched to a gene: 11. In DNA, the CDR3 is TGTGCCAGCAGCCTTAGACAGGGGATAAGAAGCACTGAAGCTTTCTTT. Encoded protein: CASSLRQGIRSTEAFF.

V gene TRBV10-3 combines with J gene TRBJ1-5; D is unresolved. The CDR3 has 12 amino acids. The germline V gene has CDR1 ENHRY and CDR2 SYGVKD. V lost 5 bases to trimming and J lost 5 bases, with 7 bases between them. The CDR3 region is CAISMDDQPQHF. The DNA of the CDR3 is TGTGCCATCAGTATGGACGATCAGCCCCAGCATTTT.

The V and J genes are TRBV9 and TRBJ1-1; D remains ambiguous. CDR3 length: 12 residues. V lost 7 bases and J lost 5, with 12 bases in between. Germline V gene data show CDR1 as SGDLS and CDR2 as YYNGEE. Here the CDR3 DNA reads TGTGCCAGCCCCTGGCGGGGAACTGAAGCTTTCTTT. As protein: CASPWRGTEAFF.

The CDR3 bases are TGCGCCAGCAGCTTGGGGACGACAGGGAATGAAAAACTGTTTTTT. Protein product: CASSLGTTGNEKLFF. The chain couples TRBV5-1 to TRBJ1-4; 7 bases fit TRBD1. Trimming took 0 bases from V and 5 from J; bases not matched to a gene: 4. The CDR3 spans 15 residues. CDR1 is SGHRS and CDR2 is YFSETQ in the germline V gene.

V and J are TRBV29-1 and TRBJ1-1, with D perhaps TRBD1 (5 bases). Germline V gene lookup returns CDR1 SQVTM and CDR2 ANQGSEA. CDR3 length: 11 residues. The V gene lost 7 bases and the J gene lost 7 bases, with 13 bases spanning the gap. CDR3 nucleotides: TGCAGCGGATCGGGACGGCTTGAAGCTTTCTTT. Protein sequence: CSGSGRLEAFF.

This clone came up a few times. The rearrangement uses TRBV7-8 and TRBJ1-5; 9 nucleotides align to TRBD1. Germline CDR1 and CDR2: SGHVS and FQNEAQ. The CDR3 totals 16 residues. Trimming removed 0 bases from V and 5 bases from J; junction bases left unmatched: 5. CDR3 nucleotides: TGTGCCAGCAGCTTAGCGCTGGGACAGGGTGATCAGCCCCAGCATTTT. As protein: CASSLALGQGDQPQHF.

The chain recombines TRBV6-6 with TRBJ2-7; 8 nucleotides agree with TRBD1. Germline V gives CDR1 MNHNY, CDR2 SVGAGI (reference sequence). V dropped 0 bases and J dropped 8; count of bases not matched to a gene: 6. The length of the CDR3 is 14 residues. The CDR3 loop reads CASSYSRDRGQQYF. The CDR3 coding sequence is TGTGCCAGCAGTTACTCGAGAGACAGGGGACAGCAGTACTTC.

This chain joins TRBV7-2 and TRBJ1-1; TRBD1 is a possible D gene (5 bases). The germline V gene encodes CDR1 SGHTA and CDR2 FQGNSA. Trimming took off 4 bases at V and 0 bases at J, with 9 bases between the two ends. The CDR3 extends over 14 amino acids. The DNA of the CDR3 is TGTGCCAGCAGCTACCGGACACTGAACACTGAAGCTTTCTTT. It specifies CASSYRTLNTEAFF.

This chain uses TRBV2 with TRBJ1-2; 8 nucleotides align to TRBD1. J was trimmed by 7 bases and V by 6 bases; bases with no gene match: 16. This CDR3 spans 16 amino acids. CDR1 SNHLY and CDR2 FYNNEI come from the germline V gene. CDR3 coding DNA: TGTGCCAGCAGAAGAAATACTCAGGGGGCGGTTGGTGGCTACACCTTC. Translation gives CASRRNTQGAVGGYTF.

This chain uses TRBV5-4 with TRBJ1-3, with a weak D call TRBD1 (6 bases). Germline V gene lookup returns CDR1 SGHNT and CDR2 YYREEE (reference sequence). The CDR3 is made up of 15 amino acids. Trimming took off 5 bases at V and 0 bases at J, with 12 bases between the two ends. Written as DNA, the CDR3 is TGTGCCAGCAGGGGGGCAGGACCCTCTGGAAACACCATATATTTT. This encodes CASRGAGPSGNTIYF.

The gene calls are TRBV18 and TRBJ1-1, with unresolved D. Trimming cost V 1 base and J 5 bases, with 8 bases left between them. The CDR3 contains 13 residues. Germline V gene lookup returns CDR1 KGHSH and CDR2 LQKENI. CDR3 nucleotides: TGTGCCAGCTCACCACAGGGTTGGACTGAAGCTTTCTTT. Protein: CASSPQGWTEAFF.

This clone showed up just a few times. The chain couples TRBV7-8 to TRBJ2-3; D is ambiguous. Trimming removed 7 bases from V and 0 bases from J, with 20 bases in between. The germline V gene has CDR1 SGHVS and CDR2 FQNEAQ. The CDR3 runs to 17 residues. The CDR3 spells CASNPPLRDTSTDTQYF. CDR3 nucleotide sequence: TGTGCCAGCAACCCTCCCCTTCGCGATACCAGCACAGATACGCAGTATTTT.

This chain joins TRBV18 and TRBJ1-6, with D perhaps matching TRBD1 (5 bases). CDR1 and CDR2 (germline): KGHSH, LQKENI. Trimming left V 6 bases short and J 8 bases short, with 14 bases between. The CDR3 extends over 14 amino acids. The CDR3 spells CASSGTESYSPLHF. Written as DNA, the CDR3 is TGTGCCAGCTCTGGGACCGAGTCCTATTCACCCCTCCACTTT. Looking up the rest from reference TRBV18 and TRBJ1-6 gives the full variable domain: NAGVMQNPRHLVRRRGQEARLRCSPMKGHSHVYWYRQLPEEGLKFMVYLQKENIIDESGMPKERFSAEFPKEGPSILRIQQVVRGDSAAYFCASSGTESYSPLHFGNGTRLTVT.

This clone occurred a few times. The rearrangement uses TRBV5-1 and TRBJ2-1; D gene ambiguous. This CDR3 region has 13 residues. V lost 0 bases, J lost 5 bases, and 6 bases lay in between. The germline gives CDR1 SGHRS, CDR2 YFSETQ. CDR3 region: CASSLDSNNEQFF. CDR3 coding DNA: TGCGCCAGCAGCTTGGATAGCAACAATGAGCAGTTCTTC.